This TCR beta chain came from a study of response to subunit inactivated influenza vaccine. Study results and caveats: The authors suggested that every seasonal influenza vaccination recruits few new T cells.

TCRdb ran MiXCR on the RT-PCR reads and lists one entry per CDR3 protein. The sample includes 600,000 to 850,000 distinct CDR3 sequences, 11% to 15% of them seen just once. In its sample, this clonotype was seen a few times. Its antigen is currently unknown. CDR3 length equals 14 residues. Germline CDR1 SGHRS, CDR2 YFSETQ. Unmatched junction bases numbered 9, after V lost 4 bases and J lost 6 bases. The input for sequencing was PBMCs from blood, taken roughly 2 weeks before vaccination. The sequence came from a man between 45 and 60 years old who received an inactivated influenza vaccine. The chain uses TRBV5-1 and TRBJ1-2; TRBD1 matches 7 bases. The CDR3 DNA sequence: TGCGCCAGCAGCGCGGGACAGAACTCGGATGGCTACACCTTC. This encodes CASSAGQNSDGYTF.